The subject of this entry is one TCR beta chain. Sequence at one end of the junction differs from germline and may be a read error. In the same sample, other DNA sequences code for this CDR3. The sample belongs to a study of blood T cell repertoires in COVID-19. Generated by immunoSEQ multiplex PCR, the TCRdb table keeps only in-frame clones and is missing some. The table shows fewer than 350,000 clones, with around 85% occurring only once. Sequencing used peripheral blood. This sequence originates from a woman in her thirties who had recovered from COVID-19.

The CDR3 DNA sequence: TGTGCCAGTAGTTCCTGGACAGGGGGCGAGCAGTACTTC. It codes for CASSSWTGGEQYF. The chain couples TRBV12-3 or TRBV12-4 to TRBJ2-7; TRBD1 matches at 10 bases. This CDR3 region has 13 residues.